A single sample is the source of the 30 T cell receptor beta chains below, sequenced in a study of T cells in Graves' hyperthyroidism and ophthalmopathy (dated by TCRdb to about 2019). Libraries were constructed by multiplex PCR. The data were produced on an Illumina HiSeq 2000. The TCR beta CDR3 regions were amplified from RNA transcripts. The first round of RT-PCR for the TCR CDR3 was performed with the HTBI primer set and the Qiagen OneStep RT-PCR kit. Using fastp trimming at Q25 and MiXCR clonotype assembly, TCRdb reanalyzed the public sequencing data and kept in-frame beta chains. For every CDR3 protein sequence, its rows merge into one entry that carries the most common genes and DNA. This sample is represented by about 250,000 distinct CDR3 sequences; approximately 21% of them were singletons. Of the sample, under 65% is held by the ten largest clones. The sample taken for sequencing was blood. These receptors all stem from a man younger than 45 with Graves' ophthalmopathy.

This clonotype was picked up a small number of times. The chain combines TRBV29-1 with TRBJ1-1, with a possible D match to TRBD1 (6 bases). The V and J ends lost 2 bases and 1 base respectively, with 11 bases between them. Germline CDR1 reads SQVTM; CDR2 reads ANQGSEA. The CDR3 is made up of 14 amino acids. The CDR3 nucleotides are TGCAGCGTTGAAAAGAGGGGGGGGAACACTGAAGCTTTCTTT. This codes for CSVEKRGGNTEAFF.

In regard to this clonotype: Germline and junction disagree at one end, which may indicate a read error. The chain carries TRBV7-9 and TRBJ2-6; D is unresolved. Germline V gene lookup returns CDR1 SEHNR and CDR2 FQNEAQ (reference sequence). The CDR3 consists of 14 residues. CDR3 DNA: TGTCCCAGCAGCTTGAGGTCTGGGGCCAACGTCCTGACTTTC. This gives the protein CPSSLRSGANVLTF.

The chain links TRBV7-2 to TRBJ2-1, with TRBD2 as a possible D gene (6 bases). The CDR3 runs 15 residues. Germline values: CDR1 SGHTA, CDR2 FQGNSA. V dropped 5 bases and J dropped 1 base, with 12 bases sitting between them. CDR3 in DNA: TGTGCCAGCAGCAAGACTAGTGGTTCCTACAATGAGCAGTTCTTC. It specifies CASSKTSGSYNEQFF.

This clonotype turned up a few times. V is TRBV5-1 and J is TRBJ2-5; possibly TRBD1 for D (5 bases). Trimming took 0 bases from V and 5 from J, leaving 14 bases between them. The CDR3 runs to 15 residues. The germline gives CDR1 SGHRS, CDR2 YFSETQ. The CDR3 sequence is CASSLERKQAETQYF. The CDR3 coding sequence is TGCGCCAGCAGCTTGGAACGGAAACAGGCGGAGACCCAGTACTTC.

The chain combines TRBV6-1 with TRBJ1-4; 8 bases are a match to TRBD1. The length of the CDR3 is 15 residues. Losses at the gene ends were 6 bases for V and 5 bases for J; bases not matched to a gene: 8. CDR1 is MNHNS and CDR2 is SASEGT in the germline V gene. The CDR3 protein is CASRPGTGTNEKLFF. CDR3 nucleotide sequence: TGTGCCAGCAGGCCCGGGACAGGCACCAATGAAAAACTGTTTTTT.

This clonotype was seen once. The chain employs TRBV6-2 or TRBV6-3 and TRBJ1-4; no clear D gene. Germline loops: CDR1 MNHEY, CDR2 SVGEGT. Trimming took off 0 bases at V and 8 bases at J, with 13 bases between the two ends. The CDR3 is 15 amino acids. CDR3: CASSYSKGTREKLFF. The CDR3 bases are TGTGCCAGCAGTTACTCGAAAGGAACGAGGGAAAAACTGTTTTTT.

This clonotype appeared a few times. The chain couples TRBV24-1 to TRBJ2-1; 8 bases line up with TRBD2. The CDR3 totals 15 residues. The V gene's germline CDR1 is KGHDR and CDR2 SFDVKD. Trimming cost V 4 bases and J 2 bases; bases outside gene matches: 3. The CDR3 sequence is CATSDLGGAYNEQFF. CDR3 DNA: TGTGCCACCAGTGACCTCGGGGGGGCCTACAATGAGCAGTTCTTC.

The chain is built from TRBV19 and TRBJ1-3; D remains ambiguous. Trimming took 7 bases from V and 1 from J, leaving 17 bases between them. CDR3 length: 16 residues. Germline-derived CDR1 and CDR2 are LNHDA and SQIVND (reference sequence). As DNA, the CDR3 is TGTGCCAGTACCGGAGGCGGGGTCTTGTCTGGAAACACCATATATTTT. This codes for CASTGGGVLSGNTIYF.

This clonotype was seen a handful of times. The chain has TRBV27 and TRBJ2-3; D might be TRBD2 (6 bases). V lost 5 bases, J lost 2 bases, and 11 bases lay in between. This CDR3 region has 14 residues. The germline V gene encodes CDR1 MNHEY and CDR2 SMNVEV (reference sequence). CDR3 region: CASSPGLFTDTQYF. In DNA, the CDR3 is TGTGCCAGCAGTCCGGGACTTTTCACAGATACGCAGTATTTT.

The chain uses TRBV7-8 and TRBJ1-1; D is unclear. Trimming shortened V by 0 bases and J by 7 bases, and 6 bases separated the two germline ends. Germline-derived CDR1 and CDR2 are SGHVS and FQNEAQ. The CDR3 spans 12 residues. CDR3 sequence: CASSLATDEAFF. CDR3 nucleotide sequence: TGTGCCAGCAGCTTAGCCACGGATGAAGCTTTCTTT.

This chain links TRBV3-1 with TRBJ1-2, with TRBD1 matching over 9 bases. This CDR3 has 15 amino acids. Germline-derived CDR1 and CDR2 are LGHDT and YNNKEL (reference sequence). Trimming removed 5 bases from V and 7 bases from J; junction bases left unmatched: 11. CDR3 residues: CASSGRQGVRSGYTF. The CDR3 DNA sequence: TGTGCCAGCAGCGGTCGACAGGGGGTGAGGTCTGGCTACACCTTC.

This clonotype appeared many times. The gene calls are TRBV30 and TRBJ2-3; possible D gene TRBD1, 5 bases. The V and J ends lost 0 bases and 9 bases respectively, with 10 bases between them. Germline values: CDR1 GTSNPN, CDR2 SVGIG (reference sequence). The CDR3 totals 12 residues. For the CDR3, the DNA is TGTGCCTGGAGTGTAGGGGCAGGGACGCAGTATTTT. Protein product: CAWSVGAGTQYF.

This clonotype was seen more than once but under ten times. A much larger clone is a single base away; this may be a read error. The chain links TRBV9 to TRBJ2-5, with a weak D call TRBD1 (5 bases). Germline assignment: CDR1 SGDLS and CDR2 YYNGEE. The CDR3 covers 15 residues. V lost 6 bases and J 2 bases, leaving 17 bases between the germline ends. The CDR3 region has the DNA TGTGCCAGCACAAGGGGCACTGGATTACAAGAGACCCAGTACTTC. Translating gives CASTRGTGLQETQYF.

The CDR3 is CSARDSRTSIFTGELFF. CDR3 nucleotide sequence: TGCAGTGCTAGAGATAGTAGGACTAGTATCTTCACCGGGGAGCTGTTTTTT. The chain has TRBV20-1 and TRBJ2-2; 7 positions match TRBD2. The germline V gene encodes CDR1 DFQATT and CDR2 SNEGSKA (reference sequence). This CDR3 comprises 17 residues. After removal of 0 bases from V and 4 bases from J, the junction contained 11 bases not matched to a gene.

This clonotype was observed at least ten times. This rearrangement joins TRBV5-1 to TRBJ2-5, with TRBD1 matching over 8 bases. The CDR3 contains 14 residues. Unmatched junction bases numbered 3, after V lost 0 bases and J lost 5 bases. From germline, CDR1 is SGHRS and CDR2 YFSETQ. The CDR3 region is CASSLEGDRETQYF. CDR3 sequence (DNA): TGCGCCAGCAGCTTGGAGGGGGACAGGGAGACCCAGTACTTC.

The chain joins TRBV20-1 to TRBJ2-2, with D perhaps assigned TRBD1 or TRBD2 (6 bases each). Germline CDR1 is DFQATT and CDR2 is SNEGSKA (reference sequence). The length of the CDR3 is 15 residues. Trimming shortened V by 0 bases and J by 4 bases, and 12 bases separated the two germline ends. CDR3 amino acids: CSARDGGRPTGELFF. Here the CDR3 DNA reads TGCAGTGCTAGAGATGGGGGGCGACCCACCGGGGAGCTGTTTTTT.

This clonotype has a handful of counts. The chain uses TRBV20-1 and TRBJ2-1, with 7 bases fitting TRBD1. The V gene's germline CDR1 is DFQATT and CDR2 SNEGSKA (reference sequence). CDR3 size: 13 residues. J lost 6 bases, V lost 4 bases, and 6 bases had no gene match. The CDR3 sequence is CSAIARDSNEQFF. CDR3 in DNA: TGCAGTGCTATAGCCCGGGACAGCAATGAGCAGTTCTTC.

As DNA, the CDR3 is TGCAGTGCTAGAGTAGCAAAACCTCCCTACGAGCAGTACTTC. This translates into CSARVAKPPYEQYF. The gene calls are TRBV20-1 and TRBJ2-7; D uncertain. Germline CDR1 and CDR2: DFQATT and SNEGSKA (reference sequence). The CDR3 has 14 residues. V dropped 1 base and J dropped 2 bases, with 12 bases sitting between them.

This rearrangement joins TRBV28 to TRBJ1-1; D might be TRBD1 (5 bases). The CDR3 has 14 amino acids. Trimming pared 6 bases from V and 7 bases from J, leaving 18 bases between. Germline CDR1 reads MDHEN; CDR2 reads SYDVKM. CDR3 DNA: TGTGCCAGCAGCCCGACGGGGACGAGGGGTGAAGCTTTCTTT. Translated, it gives CASSPTGTRGEAFF.

A few counts support this clonotype. The chain links TRBV12-3 or TRBV12-4 to TRBJ2-1; TRBD2 matches at 12 bases. V was clipped by 4 bases and J by 5 bases; unmatched bases: 21. CDR3 length equals 21 residues. CDR3 in amino acids: CASSSTLWTSGKGLENNEQFF. CDR3 nucleotide sequence: TGTGCCAGCAGTTCAACCCTTTGGACTAGCGGGAAAGGGCTGGAGAACAATGAGCAGTTCTTC.

The table lists this clonotype with a few counts. The chain employs TRBV15 and TRBJ2-4; unclear D gene. V was pared by 8 bases and J by 4 bases, with 9 bases between. This CDR3 contains 12 residues. The germline V gene encodes CDR1 LNHNV and CDR2 YYDKDF (reference sequence). CDR3 in amino acids: CATGVGKNIQYF. Written as DNA, the CDR3 is TGTGCCACCGGGGTCGGAAAAAACATTCAGTACTTC.

The chain carries TRBV20-1 and TRBJ2-1; TRBD2 aligns across 10 bases. The CDR3 runs to 16 residues. Per the germline V gene, CDR1 is DFQATT and CDR2 is SNEGSKA (reference sequence). Trimming removed 6 bases from V and 4 bases from J; junction bases left unmatched: 12. This chain's CDR3 is CSAEEFLAGAYNEQFF. The CDR3 DNA reads TGCAGTGCAGAGGAGTTCCTAGCGGGAGCATACAATGAGCAGTTCTTC.

The chain combines TRBV7-6 with TRBJ2-3; maybe TRBD2 (6 bases). This CDR3 spans 13 amino acids. V dropped 4 bases and J dropped 5 bases, with 10 bases sitting between them. Germline lookup yields CDR1 SGHVS and CDR2 FNYEAQ. CDR3 DNA: TGTGCCAGCAGCTCTCGACTAGAAGATACGCAGTATTTT. This sequence encodes CASSSRLEDTQYF.

The V call is TRBV12-3 or TRBV12-4, the J call TRBJ1-5, with D maybe TRBD1 (5 bases). This CDR3 is built from 15 residues. The germline V and J ends were trimmed by 2 bases and 6 bases, with 14 bases remaining between them. CDR3: CASSLMGVRSQPQHF. As DNA, the CDR3 is TGTGCCAGCAGTTTAATGGGGGTCCGGAGTCAGCCCCAGCATTTT.

The rearrangement links TRBV3-1 to TRBJ2-1, with 9 bases matching TRBD1. The germline gives CDR1 LGHDT, CDR2 YNNKEL (reference sequence). With V trimmed by 5 bases and J by 8 bases, 10 bases remained unmatched. The CDR3 totals 15 residues. The DNA of the CDR3 is TGTGCCAGCAGCTTTCGGACAGGGGTTCTCGATGAGCAGTTCTTC. Protein sequence: CASSFRTGVLDEQFF.

In its sample, this clonotype was seen a few times. The chain combines TRBV7-6 with TRBJ2-3; 7 nucleotides line up with TRBD1. The CDR3 runs 14 residues. The germline V gene encodes CDR1 SGHVS and CDR2 FNYEAQ. After removal of 5 bases from V and 2 bases from J, the junction contained 4 bases not matched to a gene. CDR3 DNA: TGTGCCAGCAGCCCAAGGGGGCTCACAGATACGCAGTATTTT. This gives the protein CASSPRGLTDTQYF.

This chain connects TRBV6-1 to TRBJ2-1; TRBD1 matches 9 bases. Unmatched junction bases numbered 12, after V lost 9 bases and J lost 6 bases. CDR3 length: 15 amino acids. Germline CDR1 MNHNS, CDR2 SASEGT. The CDR3 reads CASGTGFASINEQFF. The CDR3, as DNA: TGTGCCAGTGGGACAGGGTTCGCCTCTATCAATGAGCAGTTCTTC.

This clonotype occurred a few times. The rearrangement joins TRBV3-1 to TRBJ2-3; the match to TRBD2 covers 8 bases. Germline V CDR1 and CDR2: LGHDT, YNNKEL (reference sequence). The CDR3 loop spans 15 amino acids. J gave up 4 bases and V 4 bases, and 7 bases lay outside the gene matches. CDR3 bases: TGTGCCAGCAGCCCCCGGGGGGGGCTGGCAGATACGCAGTATTTT. Amino acid sequence: CASSPRGGLADTQYF.

At least ten counts were recorded for this clonotype. The J gene is TRBJ2-1, the V gene TRBV24-1; 9 bases fit TRBD2. CDR1 and CDR2 (germline): KGHDR, SFDVKD. After removal of 8 bases from V and 11 bases from J, the junction contained 12 bases not matched to a gene. This CDR3 contains 14 residues. The CDR3 coding sequence is TGTGCCACCATGGAGATCGGGACTAGCTTTAAGCAGTTCTTC. It specifies CATMEIGTSFKQFF.

V and J are TRBV4-1 and TRBJ2-7; D gene uncertain. Trimming cost V 1 base and J 0 bases, with 13 bases left between them. Per germline, CDR1 MGHRA and CDR2 YSYEKL. This CDR3 region has 16 residues. CDR3 residues: CASSQGEAASSYEQYF. In nucleotides, the CDR3 is TGCGCCAGCAGCCAAGGTGAGGCCGCAAGCTCCTACGAGCAGTACTTC.